The 18 T cell receptor beta chains in this list originate from one sample, sequenced in a study of CD8 T cells in ankylosing spondylitis. TCRdb re-derived calls from the 5' RACE reads in MiXCR, one entry per CDR3 protein. The data show under 250,000 distinct CDR3 sequences, under 35% seen once. Sequencing input: blood, either unsorted or a sorted T cell fraction (not recorded which). The origin of the receptors is a male donor with ankylosing spondylitis or in good health (not recorded which).

The chain links TRBV20-1 to TRBJ1-1; a possible D gene is TRBD1 (6 bases). The CDR3 totals 14 residues. Germline V gene sequence: CDR1 DFQATT, CDR2 SNEGSKA (reference sequence). V lost 3 bases to trimming and J lost 10 bases, with 21 bases between them. The CDR3 spells CSARDSRREVGAFF. CDR3 bases: TGCAGTGCTAGGGACAGTCGGAGAGAGGTGGGAGCTTTCTTT.

The V gene is TRBV5-1, the J gene TRBJ2-1; D ambiguous. CDR1 is SGHRS, CDR2 YFSETQ, per germline. Trimming pared 0 bases from V and 6 bases from J, leaving 7 bases between. This CDR3 contains 13 residues. This chain's CDR3 is CASSLVVSNEQFF. The CDR3 DNA follows: TGCGCCAGCAGCTTGGTTGTTTCCAATGAGCAGTTCTTC.

V is TRBV18 and J is TRBJ1-2; possible D gene TRBD1, 6 bases. The CDR3 consists of 13 residues. The germline CDR1 and CDR2 sequences are KGHSH and LQKENI. V dropped 2 bases and J dropped 6 bases, with 10 bases sitting between them. CDR3 in amino acids: CASSPWAGDGYTF. For the CDR3, the DNA is TGTGCCAGCTCACCATGGGCAGGGGATGGCTACACCTTC.

The V and J genes are TRBV10-3 and TRBJ2-1; 11 bases fit TRBD2. The CDR3 has 16 residues. With V trimmed by 8 bases and J by 5 bases, 11 bases remained unmatched. The germline CDR1 and CDR2 sequences are ENHRY and SYGVKD. Here the CDR3 reads CAIGGPNSGGDNEQFF. For the CDR3, the DNA is TGTGCCATCGGGGGACCCAATAGCGGGGGGGACAATGAGCAGTTCTTC.

This clonotype was seen only a few times. The chain couples TRBV18 to TRBJ2-7, with TRBD2 as a possible D gene (6 bases). This CDR3 is 14 amino acids long. Germline lookup yields CDR1 KGHSH and CDR2 LQKENI. With 0 bases removed from V and 6 bases from J, the gap between germline ends came to 12 bases. The CDR3 reads CASSPPWGEREQYF. The CDR3 region has the DNA TGTGCCAGCTCACCACCGTGGGGGGAGCGCGAGCAGTACTTC.

The chain recombines TRBV20-1 with TRBJ1-1, with D possibly TRBD1 on 5 matching bases. The CDR3 consists of 13 residues. Between the trimmed V and J ends, which lost 7 bases and 3 bases, there was a span of 15 bases. In germline, CDR1 is DFQATT, CDR2 SNEGSKA (reference sequence). The CDR3 loop is CSVPGGWDTEAFF. The CDR3 DNA follows: TGCAGTGTACCGGGGGGGTGGGACACTGAAGCTTTCTTT.

This clonotype was counted between two and nine times. The genes are TRBV20-1 and TRBJ2-7; perhaps D is TRBD1 or TRBD2 (5 bases each). Germline CDR1 DFQATT, CDR2 SNEGSKA (reference sequence). V was cut by 5 bases and J by 7 bases, with 18 bases left in between. CDR3 length: 13 amino acids. CDR3 sequence reads: CSAYRDGGMEQYF. Here the CDR3 DNA reads TGCAGTGCTTACCGGGACGGAGGCATGGAGCAGTACTTC.

Here the CDR3 DNA reads TGTGCCAGCAGCTCGGTGCTAGCGGGGGCGGGTGAGCAGTACTTC. This translates into CASSSVLAGAGEQYF. V and J are TRBV7-2 and TRBJ2-7, with TRBD2 matching 10 bases. The CDR3 is 15 amino acids. V gave up 4 bases and J gave up 7 bases; unmatched junction bases: 10. Germline V gene data show CDR1 as SGHTA and CDR2 as FQGNSA.

This clonotype was recorded a few times. The rearrangement uses TRBV11-1 and TRBJ2-4; possible D gene TRBD1, 7 bases. Germline CDR1 reads SGHAT; CDR2 reads FQDESV (reference sequence). V lost 6 bases and J 1 base, leaving 28 bases between the germline ends. The CDR3 has 20 amino acids. In nucleotides, the CDR3 is TGTGCCAGCAGTCACCGGATCGGAGGGGGCGGTAAGGGGGCCAAAAACATTCAGTACTTC. This sequence encodes CASSHRIGGGGKGAKNIQYF.

The chain recombines TRBV18 with TRBJ1-1; D not certain. V shed 2 bases and J shed 5 bases, with 6 bases lying between them. Germline CDR1 KGHSH, CDR2 LQKENI. The CDR3 has 12 amino acids. The CDR3 reads CASSPFQTEAFF. Here the CDR3 DNA reads TGTGCCAGCTCACCATTTCAGACTGAAGCTTTCTTT.

This clonotype was observed a few times. This chain uses TRBV27 with TRBJ2-7; D not certain. Trimming left V 6 bases short and J 0 bases short, with 9 bases between. CDR1 MNHEY and CDR2 SMNVEV come from the germline V gene (reference sequence). CDR3 length: 13 amino acids. CDR3 in DNA: TGTGCCAGCAGCCCCCTAAGCTCCTACGAGCAGTACTTC. Protein product: CASSPLSSYEQYF.

This clonotype was picked up a small number of times. V is TRBV5-1 and J is TRBJ2-3; 10 bases fit TRBD2. Germline values: CDR1 SGHRS, CDR2 YFSETQ. J gave up 7 bases and V 0 bases, and 8 bases lay outside the gene matches. This CDR3 comprises 16 residues. The CDR3 DNA reads as TGCGCCAGCAGCTTGGGGTCTAGCGGGAGCCGGAATACGCAGTATTTT. Encoded protein: CASSLGSSGSRNTQYF.

The sample holds a few counts of this clonotype. V is TRBV5-5 and J is TRBJ2-1; D is uncertain. Trimming cost V 0 bases and J 10 bases, with 5 bases left between them. Germline V lookup: CDR1 SGHKS, CDR2 YYEKEE (reference sequence). The CDR3 is 11 residues long. The CDR3 DNA is TGTGCCAGCAGCTTGGCCACGGAGCAGTTCTTC. Protein: CASSLATEQFF.

J is TRBJ2-7 and V is TRBV7-8, with D perhaps TRBD1 (5 bases). The CDR3 has 15 amino acids. The germline CDR1 and CDR2 sequences are SGHVS and FQNEAQ. Trimming pared 0 bases from V and 7 bases from J, leaving 16 bases between. In nucleotides, the CDR3 is TGTGCCAGCAGCTTAGCTGTCAGCCCAGCAGGGGAGCAGTACTTC. This encodes CASSLAVSPAGEQYF. Variable domain in full (rest from reference TRBV7-8 and TRBJ2-7): GAGVSQSPRYKVAKRGQDVALRCDPISGHVSLFWYQQALGQGPEFLTYFQNEAQLDKSGLPSDRFFAERPEGSVSTLKIQRTQQEDSAVYLCASSLAVSPAGEQYFGPGTRLTVT.

The chain combines TRBV20-1 with TRBJ2-3; no clear D. This CDR3 has 15 residues. V lost 3 bases and J 4 bases, leaving 17 bases between the germline ends. Germline assignment: CDR1 DFQATT and CDR2 SNEGSKA (reference sequence). The CDR3 region has the DNA TGCAGTGCTAGGGGTGATGCCAGCTTAGCAGATACGCAGTATTTT. Protein product: CSARGDASLADTQYF.

The J gene is TRBJ1-2, the V gene TRBV7-9; the match to TRBD1 covers 9 bases. This CDR3 is 12 amino acids long. CDR1 and CDR2 (germline): SEHNR, FQNEAQ (reference sequence). After removal of 5 bases from V and 8 bases from J, the junction contained 3 bases not matched to a gene. The CDR3 DNA is TGTGCCAGCAGCCCGGGGACAGGGGGCTACACCTTC. Translated: CASSPGTGGYTF.

With regard to this clonotype: The junction differs from germline at one of its ends, possibly a read error. The J gene is TRBJ1-4, the V gene TRBV12-3 or TRBV12-4; the D gene is possibly TRBD1 (5 bases). This CDR3 is 14 amino acids long. This CDR3 is CASRLGELNEKLFF. CDR3 bases: TGTGCCAGCAGGTTAGGGGAGCTTAATGAAAAACTGTTTTTT.

Only a few counts were recorded for this clonotype. The rearrangement links TRBV24-1 to TRBJ2-1, with 9 positions matching TRBD2. This CDR3 comprises 16 residues. With 1 base clipped from V and 4 bases from J, the junction kept 4 bases outside the gene matches. Germline V gene data show CDR1 as KGHDR and CDR2 as SFDVKD. CDR3: CATSDLASGDYNEQFF. The DNA of the CDR3 is TGTGCCACCAGTGATTTAGCTAGCGGGGATTACAATGAGCAGTTCTTC.